Below are 21 T cell receptor beta chains sequenced from a single sample in a study of shared clonotypes between healthy human individuals. Libraries were prepared by immunoSEQ multiplex PCR; TCRdb keeps only in-frame clonotypes and omits some of them. The sample includes 2,500,000 or so clones, more than 85% of them seen just once. Sequences were obtained from naive CD4+ T cells from PBMCs. The subset was: CD45RA+ positively selected. These TCRs come from a man aged 18 to 29 in good health. Some clones in this sample may be carry-over from other donors' samples.

The chain links TRBV6-5 to TRBJ1-5; 11 bases match TRBD1. The germline CDR1 and CDR2 sequences are MNHEY and SVGAGI. This CDR3 spans 15 amino acids. The junction had 2 bases not matched to a gene; V was cut back by 0 bases and J by 7 bases. The CDR3 here is CASSYSGQGVQPQHF. The CDR3 DNA sequence: TGTGCCAGCAGTTACTCGGGACAGGGGGTCCAGCCCCAGCATTTT.

This clone was observed a single time. This rearrangement joins TRBV4-1 to TRBJ2-1; TRBD1 is a possible D gene (6 bases). Germline V gene data show CDR1 as MGHRA and CDR2 as YSYEKL. The germline V and J ends were trimmed by 4 bases and 4 bases, with 20 bases remaining between them. The CDR3 consists of 17 residues. The CDR3 nucleotides are TGCGCCAGCAGCCCCCTCCCGCCAGGGGCACAGTACAATGAGCAGTTCTTC. Translation gives CASSPLPPGAQYNEQFF.

This chain joins TRBV4-1 and TRBJ2-5; possibly TRBD1 for D (5 bases). The CDR3 runs 14 residues. Trimming shortened V by 1 base and J by 0 bases, and 6 bases separated the two germline ends. CDR1 and CDR2 (germline): MGHRA, YSYEKL. The CDR3 here is CASSQGQYQETQYF. CDR3 sequence (DNA): TGCGCCAGCAGCCAAGGACAGTACCAAGAGACCCAGTACTTC.

The chain couples TRBV28 to TRBJ2-2; TRBD1 agrees at 7 bases. Germline CDR1 reads MDHEN; CDR2 reads SYDVKM. The CDR3 is 15 residues long. V was pared by 5 bases and J by 1 base, with 4 bases of the junction left unmatched. The CDR3 region is CASSHRGQNTGELFF. The CDR3 DNA reads as TGTGCCAGCAGTCATAGGGGGCAGAACACCGGGGAGCTGTTTTTT.

This clone was found once. The chain has TRBV7-9 and TRBJ1-4; unclear D gene. Germline V gene lookup returns CDR1 SEHNR and CDR2 FQNEAQ (reference sequence). V lost 8 bases and J 6 bases, leaving 13 bases between the germline ends. The CDR3 extends over 13 amino acids. This CDR3 is CASPVRGDEKLFF. CDR3 in DNA: TGTGCCAGCCCCGTACGCGGTGATGAAAAACTGTTTTTT.

Here the CDR3 reads CASSLVGSLETQYF. The DNA for the CDR3 is TGTGCCAGCTCACTTGTGGGTAGTTTGGAGACCCAGTACTTC. This chain links TRBV18 with TRBJ2-5; D remains unclear. The CDR3 length is 14 residues. In germline, CDR1 is KGHSH, CDR2 LQKENI. Trimming took off 4 bases at V and 5 bases at J, with 14 bases between the two ends.

The count of this clone is one. This sample also contains other DNA sequences that code for the same CDR3. The chain uses TRBV5-1 and TRBJ2-2; D not certain. V was shortened by 1 base and J by 7 bases, with 2 bases between the two germline ends. CDR1 is SGHRS, CDR2 YFSETQ, per germline. This CDR3 contains 11 residues. CDR3 loop: CASSLSGELFF. In nucleotides, the CDR3 is TGCGCCAGCAGCTTGAGCGGGGAGCTGTTTTTT.

The J gene is TRBJ1-1, the V gene TRBV2; D gene uncertain. Per germline, CDR1 SNHLY and CDR2 FYNNEI. This CDR3 is built from 12 residues. V was pared by 3 bases and J by 11 bases, with 13 bases between. The CDR3 is CASSDHGQRAFF. The CDR3 DNA follows: TGTGCCAGCAGTGACCACGGGCAGAGGGCTTTCTTT.

CDR3 sequence (DNA): TGTGCCAGCACTCTAGGGACAGCCGGAAACACCATATATTTT. This encodes CASTLGTAGNTIYF. The chain has TRBV6-6 and TRBJ1-3; the match to TRBD1 covers 7 bases. Germline values: CDR1 MNHNY, CDR2 SVGAGI (reference sequence). This CDR3 has 14 residues. V was pared by 7 bases and J by 4 bases, with 7 bases of the junction left unmatched.

This chain links TRBV9 with TRBJ2-1; a possible D gene is TRBD1 (6 bases). V shed 3 bases and J shed 0 bases, with 13 bases lying between them. This CDR3 contains 16 residues. Germline V gene sequence: CDR1 SGDLS, CDR2 YYNGEE. DNA of the CDR3: TGTGCCAGCAGCGCAACAACAGGGAGCTCCTACAATGAGCAGTTCTTC. This sequence encodes CASSATTGSSYNEQFF.

The chain recombines TRBV11-1 with TRBJ2-1; TRBD2 matches 9 bases. This CDR3 has 17 residues. Unmatched junction bases numbered 14, after V lost 1 base and J lost 10 bases. The V gene's germline CDR1 is SGHAT and CDR2 FQDESV (reference sequence). DNA for the CDR3: TGTGCCAGCAGCTTAGGGTTTGGGGCTAGCGGGAATAGCGAGCAGTTCTTC. Encoded protein: CASSLGFGASGNSEQFF.

This chain joins TRBV15 and TRBJ1-6, with D unclear. V was trimmed by 3 bases and J by 4 bases, leaving 10 bases between them. This CDR3 is built from 15 residues. CDR1 and CDR2 (germline): LNHNV, YYDKDF (reference sequence). The CDR3 bases are TGTGCCACCAGCAGGGTGGCGGATTATAATTCACCCCTCCACTTT. This sequence encodes CATSRVADYNSPLHF.

The genes are TRBV9 and TRBJ2-1; 7 positions agree with TRBD2. The germline V gene encodes CDR1 SGDLS and CDR2 YYNGEE. The junction had 2 bases not matched to a gene; V was cut back by 4 bases and J by 1 base. This CDR3 comprises 14 residues. CDR3 DNA sequence: TGTGCCAGCAGCCCCGGGGGGTCCTACAATGAGCAGTTCTTC. Protein: CASSPGGSYNEQFF. Together with reference TRBV9 and TRBJ2-1, the CDR3 gives the full variable domain: DSGVTQTPKHLITATGQRVTLRCSPRSGDLSVYWYQQSLDQGLQFLIQYYNGEERAKGNILERFSAQQFPDLHSELNLSSLELGDSALYFCASSPGGSYNEQFFGPGTRLTVL.

The chain employs TRBV7-3 and TRBJ2-3, with 7 bases aligning to TRBD2. The germline V gene encodes CDR1 SGHTA and CDR2 FQGTGA. The CDR3 consists of 15 residues. V trimming: 5 bases; J trimming: 0 bases; junction bases outside the gene matches: 5. The CDR3 spells CASSPPGLSTDTQYF. CDR3 bases: TGTGCCAGCAGCCCCCCGGGACTAAGCACAGATACGCAGTATTTT. The full variable domain, completed using reference TRBV7-3 and TRBJ2-3, is GAGVSQTPSNKVTEKGKYVELRCDPISGHTALYWYRQSLGQGPEFLIYFQGTGAADDSGLPNDRFFAVRPEGSVSTLKIQRTERGDSAVYLCASSPPGLSTDTQYFGPGTRLTVL.

The chain recombines TRBV19 with TRBJ2-7; 8 nucleotides match TRBD1. From germline, CDR1 is LNHDA and CDR2 SQIVND (reference sequence). This CDR3 spans 15 amino acids. After removal of 4 bases from V and 0 bases from J, the junction contained 5 bases not matched to a gene. The CDR3 loop reads CASSTQGGSSYEQYF. The DNA for the CDR3 is TGTGCCAGTAGTACACAGGGGGGAAGCTCCTACGAGCAGTACTTC.

V is TRBV27 and J is TRBJ2-6, with TRBD1 matching 7 bases. CDR3 length: 18 residues. The junction had 12 bases not matched to a gene; V was cut back by 6 bases and J by 1 base. Per the germline V gene, CDR1 is MNHEY and CDR2 is SMNVEV (reference sequence). The CDR3 is CASRRLRDSPSGANVLTF. The CDR3 DNA is TGTGCCAGCAGGAGACTACGGGACAGTCCTTCTGGGGCCAACGTCCTGACTTTC.

The chain links TRBV27 to TRBJ1-5; D gene unclear. Deletions cut 7 bases from V and 6 bases from J, with 19 bases between. Germline assignment: CDR1 MNHEY and CDR2 SMNVEV (reference sequence). The CDR3 covers 15 residues. The CDR3 loop is CASKDYTRSGQPQHF. Here the CDR3 DNA reads TGTGCCAGCAAAGATTACACAAGGAGTGGTCAGCCCCAGCATTTT.

This clone appeared once. This CDR3 is also generated by other DNA sequences in the sample. This chain uses TRBV6-5 with TRBJ2-7, with TRBD1 matching 8 bases. Germline V lookup: CDR1 MNHEY, CDR2 SVGAGI. Trimming took 7 bases from V and 4 from J; bases not matched to a gene: 3. The CDR3 covers 12 residues. This CDR3 reads CASTGQGYEQYF. CDR3 in DNA: TGTGCCAGCACCGGACAGGGTTACGAGCAGTACTTC.

Comments on this clone: This sample also contains other DNA sequences that code for the same CDR3. V gene TRBV7-2 combines with J gene TRBJ2-7; D is unclear. From germline, CDR1 is SGHTA and CDR2 FQGNSA. Deletions cut 5 bases from V and 2 bases from J, with 10 bases between. The CDR3 contains 13 residues. The CDR3 sequence: CASSPRRAYEQYF. For the CDR3, the DNA is TGTGCCAGCAGCCCTAGACGGGCCTACGAGCAGTACTTC.

The genes are TRBV7-8 and TRBJ2-2; 8 bases fit TRBD2. The CDR3 is made up of 18 amino acids. The germline V gene has CDR1 SGHVS and CDR2 FQNEAQ. With V trimmed by 1 base and J by 2 bases, 9 bases remained unmatched. CDR3 nucleotide sequence: TGTGCCAGCAGCTTAGTGGGGGGTAGCGGGGCCAACACCGGGGAGCTGTTTTTT. Amino acids: CASSLVGGSGANTGELFF.

The chain uses TRBV18 and TRBJ1-5, with unresolved D. Trimming stripped 2 bases from V and 2 bases from J, with 4 bases between. CDR3 length equals 13 residues. Germline loops: CDR1 KGHSH, CDR2 LQKENI. CDR3: CASSPIGNQPQHF. The DNA for the CDR3 is TGTGCCAGCTCACCAATTGGCAATCAGCCCCAGCATTTT.